These 6 T cell receptor beta chains were all obtained from the same sample, sequenced in a study of blood T cell repertoires in COVID-19. Sequencing was performed with immunoSEQ multiplex PCR; in TCRdb, only in-frame clones are kept and a portion is missing. The sample has roughly 200,000 clones, around 89% seen once. The material sequenced was peripheral blood. The receptors originated from a man in his forties or fifties with acute or convalescent COVID-19.

The rearrangement joins TRBV28 to TRBJ2-1, with a weak D call TRBD2 (7 bases). CDR3 length: 14 residues. Trimming shortened V by 5 bases and J by 12 bases, and 20 bases separated the two germline ends. CDR1 and CDR2 from the germline V gene are MDHEN and SYDVKM. The CDR3 protein is CASSRRGQVVGQFF. The CDR3 DNA reads TGTGCCAGCAGTCGGCGGGGGCAGGTAGTAGGGCAGTTCTTC.

The chain employs TRBV29-1 and TRBJ2-3; TRBD2 agrees at 8 bases. Germline V gene data show CDR1 as SQVTM and CDR2 as ANQGSEA. With V trimmed by 3 bases and J by 3 bases, 5 bases remained unmatched. The CDR3 runs to 14 residues. CDR3 nucleotides: TGCAGCGTTGAGAGGCGACTAGCGACAGATACGCAGTATTTT. Translation: CSVERRLATDTQYF.

The chain joins TRBV28 to TRBJ1-1; D unclear. CDR1 is MDHEN, CDR2 SYDVKM, per germline. This CDR3 spans 11 amino acids. V was pared by 9 bases and J by 5 bases, with 10 bases between. The DNA of the CDR3 is TGTGCCAGAGTAAGAGGGACTGAAGCTTTCTTT. Translation: CARVRGTEAFF.

A remark on this clone: The same CDR3 is also encoded by other DNA sequences in this sample. The gene calls are TRBV7-3 and TRBJ2-3; TRBD2 agrees at 10 bases. The CDR3 spans 17 residues. From germline, CDR1 is SGHTA and CDR2 FQGTGA. V was clipped by 1 base and J by 2 bases; unmatched bases: 6. In DNA form, the CDR3 reads TGTGCCAGCAGCTTAAAGGGTAGCGGGGGGCACACAGATACGCAGTATTTT. Residues: CASSLKGSGGHTDTQYF. The variable domain in full, completed from reference TRBV7-3 and TRBJ2-3, reads GAGVSQTPSNKVTEKGKYVELRCDPISGHTALYWYRQSLGQGPEFLIYFQGTGAADDSGLPNDRFFAVRPEGSVSTLKIQRTERGDSAVYLCASSLKGSGGHTDTQYFGPGTRLTVL.

This chain links TRBV7-2 with TRBJ2-2, with 7 bases matching TRBD1. The CDR3 length is 14 residues. Germline trimming cut 5 bases from V and 5 bases from J; bases unmatched to any gene: 5. Germline V gives CDR1 SGHTA, CDR2 FQGNSA. The CDR3 is CASSKGARTGELFF. CDR3 DNA: TGTGCCAGCAGCAAGGGGGCTAGGACCGGGGAGCTGTTTTTT.

The chain links TRBV12-3 or TRBV12-4 to TRBJ2-2, with a possible D match to TRBD2 (6 bases). The CDR3 loop spans 13 amino acids. V dropped 5 bases and J dropped 4 bases, with 8 bases sitting between them. The chain's CDR3 is CASSRGTTGELFF. The DNA of the CDR3 is TGTGCCAGCAGTCGCGGGACCACCGGGGAGCTGTTTTTT.